The T cell receptor beta chain described here comes from a study of cytomegalovirus exposure and HLA in healthy donors. There are 12 residues in the CDR3. Vbeta (60) and Jbeta (13) primers were used in the PCR. Sequenced by immunoSEQ multiplex PCR; TCRdb stores in-frame clones only, minus some. Among about 160,000 clones listed, more than 80% were seen once. The sequencing input was PBMCs. The chain employs TRBV21-1 and TRBJ1-6. TRBV21-1 is marked as a pseudogene. The sequence was collected from a woman aged 18-30 years in good health and CMV-seronegative. CDR3 coding DNA: TGTGCCAGCAGCAAAGTAGTTTCACCCCTCCACTTT. Protein sequence: CASSKVVSPLHF.